This is a list of T cell receptor beta chains from one sample in a study of regulatory T cells in long-lasting Graves disease. TCRdb re-analysed the multiplex PCR reads in MiXCR, keeping a single row per CDR3 protein. Among 410,000 or so distinct CDR3 sequences, approximately 15% were seen once, and the ten largest hold 16%. This sample was shared with a second study, whose subject was T cells in Graves' hyperthyroidism and ophthalmopathy.

The sequencing here drew on peripheral blood mononuclear cells (PBMCs), taken at new diagnosis, from a patient treated with antithyroid drugs. Source of these receptors: a woman in her thirties with Graves disease. The CDR3 runs from the conserved cysteine through the conserved F or W. The order of the fields is V gene, clone size, J gene, D gene, CDR3 DNA, CDR3 protein. A D gene is named only where the DNA matches it firmly. For some rows the clone size is stated as once, few or many, or as a class when expanded; others skip it.

>TRBV4-1|-|TRBJ2-1|-
TGCGCCAGCGGCCCTGCGGGGCCAAGCTCCTACAATGAGCAGTTCTTC
CASGPAGPSSYNEQFF
>TRBV4-1|many|TRBJ2-5|-
TGCGCCAGCAGCCAAGATGGAGGGTGGGAGACCCAGTACTTC
CASSQDGGWETQYF
>TRBV28|many|TRBJ2-7|-
TGTGCCAGCAGTTTCGGGGGGCAAGACTACGAGCAGTACTTC
CASSFGGQDYEQYF
>TRBV5-6|-|TRBJ2-2|TRBD2
TGTGCCAGCAGCTTGGGGACTAGAGTCGGGGAGCTGTTTTTT
CASSLGTRVGELFF
>TRBV27|many|TRBJ1-4|-
TGTGCCAGCAGCCCGAACGGGGTAGTTAATGAAAAACTGTTTTTT
CASSPNGVVNEKLFF
>TRBV18|-|TRBJ2-3|-
TGTGCCAGCTCACCGCCAAAGGGGTCGAGCACAGATACGCAGTATTTT
CASSPPKGSSTDTQYF
>TRBV20-1|many|TRBJ2-7|TRBD2
TGCAGTGCTAGAGATCTCGGGACTAGTGCCTACGAGCAGTACTTC
CSARDLGTSAYEQYF
>TRBV6-1|many|TRBJ2-7|TRBD2
TGTGCCAGCAGCTGGTGGTGGGAGGGAACCTACGAGCAGTACTTC
CASSWWWEGTYEQYF
>TRBV18|few|TRBJ2-2|-
TGTGCCAGCTCCCAGTCCTGGGCGGACACCGGGGAGCTGTTTTTT
CASSQSWADTGELFF
>TRBV5-1|-|TRBJ2-3|-
TGCGCCAGCAGCCGCGAAACCCGAGGAGATACGCAGTATTTT
CASSRETRGDTQYF
>TRBV25-1|once|TRBJ2-1|-
TGTGCCTCAGGGGGGGATAATGAGCAGTTCTTC
CASGGDNEQFF
>TRBV12-3/TRBV12-4|many|TRBJ1-1|TRBD1
TGTGCCAGCAGTTCCAGGACAGGGGGCACTGAAGCTTTCTTT
CASSSRTGGTEAFF
>TRBV6-1|many|TRBJ2-1|TRBD2
TGTGCCAGCAGTGGGCGGGAGAGTGATGAGCAGTTCTTC
CASSGRESDEQFF
>TRBV27|-|TRBJ2-7|-
TGTGCCAGCAGTTTAGGAACAGCCTACGCGAACGAGCAGTACTTC
CASSLGTAYANEQYF
>TRBV11-3|many|TRBJ2-7|-
TGTGCCAGCAGCTTAGATCAGGGAAGGAACGAGCAGTACTTC
CASSLDQGRNEQYF
>TRBV24-1|-|TRBJ2-3|-
TGTACCACCAGTGATTTTCCCAAGGGAGAAGCGACAGATACGCAGTATTTT
CTTSDFPKGEATDTQYF
>TRBV5-5|few|TRBJ1-2|TRBD1
TGTGCCAGCAGCTTGGACAGGGGGGTGCGAGGCTACACCTTC
CASSLDRGVRGYTF
>TRBV2|many|TRBJ1-1|-
TGTGCCAGTAGGGTGGGGGGTATTAACACTGAAGCTTTCTTT
CASRVGGINTEAFF
>TRBV24-1|few|TRBJ1-2|-
TGTGCCACCAGTGAAGACAACTATGGCTACACCTTC
CATSEDNYGYTF
>TRBV2|many|TRBJ2-3|-
TGTGCCAGCAGTGAAGGGACGGCGCCAGATACGCAGTATTTT
CASSEGTAPDTQYF
>TRBV29-1|many|TRBJ2-3|-
TGCAGCGTTGTTGGGGCCACAGATACGCAGTATTTT
CSVVGATDTQYF
>TRBV18|many|TRBJ2-3|-
TGTGCCAGCTCACTAACAGGACAGACAGATACGCAGTATTTT
CASSLTGQTDTQYF
>TRBV11-3|few|TRBJ2-1|-
TGTGCCAGCAGCTCGAGGTGGGGAAGCTCCTACAATGAGCAGTTCTTC
CASSSRWGSSYNEQFF
>TRBV20-1|many|TRBJ1-1|-
TGCAGTGCTCCTATGAACACTGAAGCTTTCTTT
CSAPMNTEAFF
>TRBV5-1|few|TRBJ1-2|TRBD1
TGCGCCAGCAGCCCCCAAACAGGGGGCGGTGGCTACACCTTC
CASSPQTGGGGYTF
>TRBV11-2|many|TRBJ2-5|TRBD2
TGTGCCAGCAGCTTAGGCGGGGGTTTGCAAGAGACCCAGTACTTC
CASSLGGGLQETQYF
>TRBV7-8|few|TRBJ1-1|-
TGTGCCAGCAGCTCCCCGATGGGCGCTTTCTTT
CASSSPMGAFF
>TRBV30|many|TRBJ2-5|TRBD2
TGTGCCTGGAGTGTTTTAGCGGGGATAGGCCAAGAGACCCAGTACTTC
CAWSVLAGIGQETQYF
>TRBV20-1|many|TRBJ2-5|-
TGCAGTGGGGGTCCCAGGGATGAGACCCAGTACTTC
CSGGPRDETQYF
>TRBV19|-|TRBJ1-1|-
TGTGCCAGTAGTATAACGGACAACACTGAAGCTTTCTTT
CASSITDNTEAFF
>TRBV29-1|many|TRBJ2-1|TRBD1
TGCAGCGTAGCCTCCGGGACAGGTTCCTACAATGAGCAGTTCTTC
CSVASGTGSYNEQFF
>TRBV5-1|many|TRBJ2-2|-
TGCGCCAGCAGCTTGGGCGAGGGGGAGCTGTTTTTT
CASSLGEGELFF
>TRBV29-1|once|TRBJ1-3|-
TGCAGCGTTGTGCCTCCCTCTGGAAACACCATATATTTT
CSVVPPSGNTIYF
>TRBV6-4|many|TRBJ2-1|TRBD1
TGTGCCAGCAGTGACACAGGGGGCTCCTACAATGAGCAGTTCTTC
CASSDTGGSYNEQFF
>TRBV6-1|many|TRBJ1-5|-
TGTGCCAGCAGTGAAGATCCCCCGGGTAGCAATCAGCCCCAGCATTTT
CASSEDPPGSNQPQHF
>TRBV5-1|-|TRBJ2-1|-
TGCGCCAGCAGCCTGGGGCCCAGCTCCTACAATGAGCAGTTCTTC
CASSLGPSSYNEQFF
>TRBV28|many|TRBJ2-1|TRBD2
TGTGCCAGCAGTCGGACTAGCGGGAGAGGAGCGCAGTTCTTC
CASSRTSGRGAQFF
>TRBV28|many|TRBJ2-4|TRBD2
TGTGCCAGTCGACTAGCGGGAGTGATCAGCGGTTCCAAAAACATTCAGTACTTC
CASRLAGVISGSKNIQYF
>TRBV6-1|many|TRBJ2-7|TRBD2
TGTGCCAGCGGCGGGAGGTATGCCTACGAGCAGTACTTC
CASGGRYAYEQYF
>TRBV11-2|many|TRBJ2-7|-
TGTGCCAGCAGCTTAGAGGGCGGAAGCTCCTACGAGCAGTACTTC
CASSLEGGSSYEQYF
>TRBV9|-|TRBJ2-7|-
TGTGCCAGCAGCCCCAACGGGTGGGAGCAGTACTTC
CASSPNGWEQYF
>TRBV12-3/TRBV12-4|many|TRBJ2-1|TRBD2
TGTGCCAGCAGTCTAGCGGTAAACTACAATGAGCAGTTCTTC
CASSLAVNYNEQFF
>TRBV5-4|-|TRBJ1-1|-
TGTGCCAGCAGCTTGGGACAAGACACTGAAGCTTTCTTT
CASSLGQDTEAFF
>TRBV28|many|TRBJ2-1|TRBD1
TGTGCCAGCAGTTTAAGGGGGACAGACTACAATGAGCAGTTCTTC
CASSLRGTDYNEQFF
>TRBV5-1|many|TRBJ1-2|TRBD1
TGCGCCAGCAGCTCCGGACAGGGAGGATGGGATGGCTACACCTTC
CASSSGQGGWDGYTF
>TRBV5-1|-|TRBJ2-7|-
TGCGCCAGCAGCTTGGGCCCCCCTTTATACGAGCAGTACTTC
CASSLGPPLYEQYF
>TRBV10-1|many|TRBJ1-1|TRBD1
TGCGCCAGCAGTGAGAGACAGGGAGGCACTGAAGCTTTCTTT
CASSERQGGTEAFF
>TRBV29-1|few|TRBJ2-1|TRBD2
TGCAGCGGCTCCACTAGCGGGAGTGCCAATGAGCAGTTCTTC
CSGSTSGSANEQFF